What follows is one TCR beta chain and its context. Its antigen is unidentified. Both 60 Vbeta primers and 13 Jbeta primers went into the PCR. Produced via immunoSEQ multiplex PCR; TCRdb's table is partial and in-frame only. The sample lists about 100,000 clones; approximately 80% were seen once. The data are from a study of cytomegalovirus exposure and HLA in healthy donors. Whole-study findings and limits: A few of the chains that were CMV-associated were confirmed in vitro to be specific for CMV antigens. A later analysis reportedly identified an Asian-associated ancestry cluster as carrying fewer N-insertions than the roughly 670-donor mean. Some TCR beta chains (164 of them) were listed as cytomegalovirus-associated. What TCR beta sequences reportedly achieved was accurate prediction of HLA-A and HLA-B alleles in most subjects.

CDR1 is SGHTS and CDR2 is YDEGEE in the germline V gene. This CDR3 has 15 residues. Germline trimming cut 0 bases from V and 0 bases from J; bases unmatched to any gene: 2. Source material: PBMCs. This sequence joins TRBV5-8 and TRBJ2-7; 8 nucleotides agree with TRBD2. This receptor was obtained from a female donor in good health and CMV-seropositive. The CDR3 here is CASSLGLAGSYEQYF. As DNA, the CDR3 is TGTGCCAGCAGCTTGGGTCTAGCGGGCTCCTACGAGCAGTACTTC.